This TCR beta chain was profiled in a study of shared clonotypes between healthy human individuals. A remark on this clone: Its cognate antigen is unknown.

Clones were read by immunoSEQ multiplex PCR, and TCRdb kept only the in-frame ones, dropping some. The sample lists about 1,900,000 clones; approximately 94% were seen once. CD45RO-negative, CCR7-selected cells formed the naive CD8 fraction, which excluded terminally differentiated effector memory CD45RA+ cells. Findings and caveats of the study: Blood alone was sampled, and tissue repertoires likely differ.

CDR3 length: 16 amino acids. Germline V gene sequence: CDR1 SGHDT, CDR2 YYEEEE. With V trimmed by 0 bases and J by 2 bases, 5 bases remained unmatched. Sample: naive CD8+ T cells sorted from blood. The chain combines TRBV5-6 with TRBJ2-3; 8 bases match TRBD1. The sequence was collected from a man younger than 30 in good health. CDR3: CASSLGTGLDTDTQYF. In DNA, the CDR3 is TGTGCCAGCAGCTTGGGGACAGGGCTGGACACAGATACGCAGTATTTT.